Here is one TCR beta chain with its context. What it binds is unknown. The data were taken from a study of cytomegalovirus exposure and HLA in healthy donors. Across the whole study: Drawn from HLA-typed donors, 83 million or so unique TCRs were held in an early data release.

Deletions cut 0 bases from V and 7 bases from J, with 13 bases between. This CDR3 region has 13 residues. Germline V CDR1 and CDR2: GTSNPN, SVGIG (reference sequence). Use of 60 Vbeta and 13 Jbeta primers characterized the PCR. Generated by immunoSEQ multiplex PCR, the TCRdb table keeps only in-frame clones and is missing some. The sample lists some 160,000 clones; 70% to 80% were seen once. Broader study findings: In a later analysis, specific HLA alleles were associated with about 18,000 TCR beta sequences at a 0.05 false discovery rate. Judged likely to be a sequencing artifact was a cluster of highly shared sequence variants.

The chain recombines TRBV30 with TRBJ2-7; D unclear. The sequenced sample was PBMCs. The origin of this receptor is a man aged 35 to 55 in good health and CMV-seronegative. CDR3 coding DNA: TGTGCCTGGAGTGTAGCTCTCGGGTCAGAGCAGTACTTC. Translating gives CAWSVALGSEQYF.